Listed below are T cell receptor beta chains from one sample, sequenced in a study of cytomegalovirus exposure and HLA in healthy donors. Sequencing used immunoSEQ multiplex PCR; TCRdb keeps in-frame clones, though not all of them. The sample records about 120,000 clones, more than 80% being singletons. The sequencing sample was made of PBMCs. These receptors were taken from a man aged 25 to 45 in good health and CMV-seropositive. CDR3s include the opening cysteine and the closing phenylalanine or tryptophan. The D gene is left open where the match is weak. Clone size is stated in some rows and not others, as once, few, many or a class when expanded.

V	size	J	D	DNA	CDR3
TRBV19	-	TRBJ2-6	-	TGTGCCAGTAGTATAAGTGGAGGGGGCTTGAAGGGTGGGGCCAACGTCCTGACTTTC	CASSISGGGLKGGANVLTF
TRBV11-2	-	TRBJ1-5	TRBD1	TGTGCCAGCACCATCCAATCGGACAGGGCGTATCGGCCCCAGCATTTT	CASTIQSDRAYRPQHF
TRBV9	-	TRBJ2-1	-	TGTGCCAGCAGCCTTCGCCCCGGGGGAGGTGAGCAGTTCTTC	CASSLRPGGGEQFF
TRBV2	-	TRBJ1-2	TRBD1	TGTGCCAGCAGTGAAACCCGGACAGGGCGCGCCTATGGCTACACCTTC	CASSETRTGRAYGYTF
TRBV6-6	-	TRBJ2-7	TRBD2	TGTGCCAGCACCTCGGGGGGTAGCTACGAGCAGTACTTC	CASTSGGSYEQYF
TRBV19	-	TRBJ1-2	TRBD1	TGTGCCCCCGGGCAGGGGGACCGTAAACTCTATGGCTACACCTTC	CAPGQGDRKLYGYTF
TRBV4-1	-	TRBJ1-6	TRBD1	TGCGCCAGCAGACTCCTGACAGGGGTCAAATCACCCCTCCACTTT	CASRLLTGVKSPLHF
TRBV11-2	-	TRBJ1-1	-	TGTGCCAGCAGCTTAGAGTACGGGAACACTGAAGCTTTCTTT	CASSLEYGNTEAFF
TRBV21-1	-	TRBJ1-5	-	TGTGCCAGCAGCGAGAACAGGGAAGTTACGAGCAATCAGCCCCAGCATTTT	CASSENREVTSNQPQHF
TRBV7-7	-	TRBJ2-1	-	TGTGCCAGCAGCCAGGGGAATGAGCAGTTCTTC	CASSQGNEQFF
TRBV27	-	TRBJ1-2	TRBD1	TGTGCCAGCAGTTTCGCGGGGACAGGGGGCTACTATGGCTACACCTTC	CASSFAGTGGYYGYTF
TRBV10-1	-	TRBJ2-3	TRBD2	TGCGCCAGCAGCTCGGGAGGGTTGGATACGCAGTATTTT	CASSSGGLDTQYF
TRBV9	once	TRBJ2-1	-	TGTGCCAGCAGCTTAGAGGGCAGGGTCGGAGAAAATGAGCAGTTCTTC	CASSLEGRVGENEQFF
TRBV5-6	-	TRBJ1-1	-	TGTGCCAGCAGAGCTTATTCGGGGGTCGAGAACACTGAAGCTTTCTTT	CASRAYSGVENTEAFF
TRBV9	-	TRBJ1-1	-	TGTGCCAGCAGCCAAGGGGTACAGATTAACACTGAAGCTTTCTTT	CASSQGVQINTEAFF
TRBV11-2	-	TRBJ1-2	TRBD1	TGTGCCAGCAGCTTGGGACGGGGGCCCCGGACAGGGAGGGAATATGGCTACACCTTC	CASSLGRGPRTGREYGYTF
TRBV10-3	few	TRBJ1-6	TRBD1	TGTGCCATCAGTGGGGGACAGGGAGGTTCACCCCTCCACTTT	CAISGGQGGSPLHF
TRBV15	-	TRBJ2-2	-	TGTGCCACCAGCACCCGGGGGAACACCGGGGAGCTGTTTTTT	CATSTRGNTGELFF
TRBV5-1	-	TRBJ2-5	-	TGCGCCAGCAGCTTATATTCTAGCTTCGAGACCCAGTACTTC	CASSLYSSFETQYF
TRBV2	-	TRBJ1-4	-	TGTGCCAGCAGTGAAGCGAAACTTCTTAATGAAAAACTGTTTTTT	CASSEAKLLNEKLFF
TRBV19	few	TRBJ2-2	TRBD1	TGTGCCAGTAGTATCGTCCAGGGGGCCGGGACCGGGGAGCTGTTTTTT	CASSIVQGAGTGELFF
TRBV6-6	-	TRBJ2-5	TRBD1	TGTGCCAGCAGCACGGACAGGGTCCTCGAGACCCAGTACTTC	CASSTDRVLETQYF
TRBV12-5	-	TRBJ1-3	-	TGTGCTAGTGGTCAGAATACGGGGAACACCATATATTTT	CASGQNTGNTIYF
TRBV9	-	TRBJ2-3	TRBD2	TGTGCCAGCAGTAGCGGGGGGACAGATACGCAGTATTTT	CASSSGGTDTQYF
TRBV4-1	-	TRBJ2-7	-	TGCGCCAGCAGCCAAGGTTCAGGGTACTACGAGCAGTACTTC	CASSQGSGYYEQYF
TRBV30	-	TRBJ2-7	-	TGTGCCTGGACCACTATAAATGGCTACGAGCAGTACTTC	CAWTTINGYEQYF
TRBV27	-	TRBJ2-7	-	TGTGCCAGCATCCCGGTCACTGGGGGCAGATACGAGCAGTACTTC	CASIPVTGGRYEQYF
TRBV29-1	-	TRBJ2-2	-	TGCAGCGTTGTAATAGCGGCGAACACCGGGGAGCTGTTTTTT	CSVVIAANTGELFF
TRBV5-6	few	TRBJ1-4	TRBD1	TGTGCCAGCAGCTCCGGGACAGGGAATCAAAAACTGTTTTTT	CASSSGTGNQKLFF
TRBV7-6	-	TRBJ1-2	TRBD1	TGTGCCAGCAGCCCACACAGGGGTAATGGCTACACCTTC	CASSPHRGNGYTF
TRBV6-1	-	TRBJ2-7	-	TGTGCCAGCAGTGAAACTGCCGGGACACGAGCCTACGAGCAGTACTTC	CASSETAGTRAYEQYF
TRBV7-9	-	TRBJ2-5	TRBD2	TGTGCCAGCAGCTTAAGAGCGGGGGGTACGGGAGAGACCCAGTACTTC	CASSLRAGGTGETQYF
TRBV29-1	-	TRBJ2-1	-	TGCAGCGTTGGACCCGGGAGCGACAATGAGCAGTTCTTC	CSVGPGSDNEQFF
TRBV7-9	-	TRBJ1-1	-	TGTGCCAGCAGCCCCGCGGCCACCAGTCGGCGAGCTTTCTTT	CASSPAATSRRAFF
TRBV7-8	-	TRBJ2-1	TRBD1	TGTGCCAGCAGCTTAGGAGGGGACAGGCGGTACAATGAGCAGTTCTTC	CASSLGGDRRYNEQFF
TRBV19	-	TRBJ1-3	TRBD1	TGTGCCAGTAGTATGGGACAGATCTCTGGAAACACCATATATTTT	CASSMGQISGNTIYF
TRBV4-1	-	TRBJ2-7	-	TGCGCCAGCAGCCAAGATCCGGGGATCGCCTACGAGCAGTACTTC	CASSQDPGIAYEQYF
TRBV19	-	TRBJ2-2	TRBD2	TGTGCCAGTACTAGCGGGCGATACACCGGGGAGCTGTTTTTT	CASTSGRYTGELFF
TRBV7-8	-	TRBJ1-1	TRBD1	TGTGCCAGCAGCCCCTTTCGGACAGGGGGCACTGAAGCTTTCTTT	CASSPFRTGGTEAFF
TRBV4-1	-	TRBJ1-6	-	TGCGCCAGCAGCCAAGAGGGGGGCTCCTATAATTCACCCCTCCACTTT	CASSQEGGSYNSPLHF
TRBV25-1	once	TRBJ2-3	TRBD2	TGTGCCAGCAGTACTGGGGCGGGGGGGCCAGATACGCAGTATTTT	CASSTGAGGPDTQYF
TRBV5-5	-	TRBJ1-5	TRBD1	TGTGCCAGCAGCCTAACAGGTCCGGGACAGGGGGCGGGTAGCAATCAGCCCCAGCATTTT	CASSLTGPGQGAGSNQPQHF
TRBV7-8	once	TRBJ1-5	TRBD1	TGTGCCAGCAGCCTGACAGGGGAGTATCAGCCCCAGCATTTT	CASSLTGEYQPQHF
TRBV29-1	-	TRBJ1-1	-	TGCAGCGTTGTACAGAACACTGAAGCTTTCTTT	CSVVQNTEAFF
TRBV9	-	TRBJ2-5	TRBD1	TGTGCCAGCAGCCCGACAGGGGGAGGAGAGACCCAGTACTTC	CASSPTGGGETQYF
TRBV27	once	TRBJ1-4	-	TGTGCCAGCAGTTTTAGCGTAACTAATGAAAAACTGTTTTTT	CASSFSVTNEKLFF
TRBV6-5	-	TRBJ2-3	-	TGTGCCAGCAGTTACTCTGGACAGACAAGCACAGATACGCAGTATTTT	CASSYSGQTSTDTQYF
TRBV2	-	TRBJ1-1	TRBD1	TGTGCCAGCAGTGAAAGGTGGGACAGCGAAGCTTTCTTT	CASSERWDSEAFF
TRBV11-2	-	TRBJ2-5	TRBD2	TGTGCCAGCAGCTTAATGGGCGGGGGGCCCCAAGAGACCCAGTACTTC	CASSLMGGGPQETQYF
TRBV6-6	-	TRBJ2-7	TRBD2	TGTGCCAGCAGCACAAAGACTAGCGGGGCCTACGAGCAGTACTTC	CASSTKTSGAYEQYF
TRBV5-5	-	TRBJ2-6	-	TGTGCCAGCAGCTTGGTTGTAAAAACCGGCTCTGGGGCCAACGTCCTGACTTTC	CASSLVVKTGSGANVLTF
TRBV6-1	-	TRBJ1-1	-	TGTGCCAGCAGTGAAGATCGGAGGAGTAACACTGAAGCTTTCTTT	CASSEDRRSNTEAFF
TRBV2	-	TRBJ2-6	-	TGTGCCAGCACAGGTGGGGCCAACGTCCTGACTTTC	CASTGGANVLTF
TRBV5-5	-	TRBJ1-1	TRBD1	TGTGCCAGCAGCTTTGGACAGGAAGTATATACTGAAGCTTTCTTT	CASSFGQEVYTEAFF
TRBV5-4	-	TRBJ2-1	-	TGTGCCAGCAGCTTGGATCGGGGGATCGACAATGAGCAGTTCTTC	CASSLDRGIDNEQFF